Below, 2 T cell receptor beta chains from the same sample are listed, as sequenced in a study of T cell responses to AZD1222 COVID-19 vaccine. Method: immunoSEQ multiplex PCR; TCRdb's copy keeps in-frame clones and lacks some. The sample holds 150,000 or so clones, about nine tenths seen once. Sequencing was performed on peripheral blood, taken on day 0 of AZD1222 vaccination. The receptors here all came from an adult in good health.

The chain employs TRBV27 and TRBJ1-5; D remains unclear. CDR3 length: 15 residues. The germline CDR1 and CDR2 sequences are MNHEY and SMNVEV (reference sequence). Trimming left V 3 bases short and J 2 bases short, with 11 bases between. CDR3 protein: CASSFSAAGNQPQHF. The DNA of the CDR3 is TGTGCCAGCAGTTTCTCCGCAGCCGGCAATCAGCCCCAGCATTTT.

This chain uses TRBV6-5 with TRBJ1-5; D call uncertain. This CDR3 has 14 residues. Germline CDR1 and CDR2: MNHEY and SVGAGI. The ends were cut back, 6 bases at V and 6 bases at J, with 15 bases in the middle. CDR3 region: CASRDDNFGQPQHF. The CDR3 nucleotides are TGTGCCAGCAGGGATGACAATTTTGGTCAGCCCCAGCATTTT.